Each of the 3 T cell receptor beta chains below was sequenced from the same sample in a study of response to subunit inactivated influenza vaccine. MiXCR, applied by TCRdb to the RT-PCR reads, yields one record per CDR3 protein. The sample lists hundreds of thousands of distinct CDR3 sequences, 6.5% to 8% seen once, with 13% in the top ten. Sample: PBMCs from blood, taken 23 to 25 months after vaccination. The receptors come from a man between 50 and 75 years old who received an inactivated influenza vaccine.

This chain uses TRBV5-1 with TRBJ1-4; the D gene is possibly TRBD1 (5 bases). Germline V gene sequence: CDR1 SGHRS, CDR2 YFSETQ. V lost 3 bases to trimming and J lost 8 bases, with 14 bases between them. This CDR3 is built from 14 residues. This chain's CDR3 is CASSSRPGGEKLFF. The CDR3 coding sequence is TGCGCCAGCAGCTCCCGACCGGGGGGAGAAAAACTGTTTTTT.

This clonotype has just a few counts. The rearrangement uses TRBV2 and TRBJ1-2; D remains ambiguous. Germline CDR1 and CDR2: SNHLY and FYNNEI. The V end lost 9 bases, the J end lost 7 bases, and 12 bases lay between the germline ends. The CDR3 is 11 residues long. As DNA, the CDR3 is TGTGCCAGAGGTCCTCAACCTGGCTACACCTTC. This sequence encodes CARGPQPGYTF.

Ten or more counts support this clonotype. The chain couples TRBV5-8 to TRBJ2-3, with D possibly TRBD1 on 5 matching bases. The V end lost 2 bases, the J end lost 9 bases, and 19 bases lay between the germline ends. Germline V gene data show CDR1 as SGHTS and CDR2 as YDEGEE. The CDR3 is 15 residues long. DNA for the CDR3: TGTGCCAGCAGCTTCTTATCACAGGCCTGGGGCACGCAGTATTTT. Translated, it gives CASSFLSQAWGTQYF.